What follows describes a single T cell receptor (beta chain). Produced via immunoSEQ multiplex PCR; TCRdb's table is partial and in-frame only. In the table there are roughly 90,000 clones, approximately 82% of which are singletons. This sample was included in a study of blood T cell repertoires in COVID-19. Germline lookup yields CDR1 LNHDA and CDR2 SQIVND (reference sequence). The CDR3 spans 16 residues. Trimming removed 5 bases from V and 7 bases from J, with 20 bases in between. This clonotype was sampled from a woman between 70 and 85 years old with acute or convalescent COVID-19. The chain is built from TRBV19 and TRBJ1-4; D is unclear. The material sequenced was peripheral blood. Here the CDR3 DNA reads TGTGCCAGTAGTCCGGGAACGGGCGGAATAGGTGAAAAACTGTTTTTT. Translating it yields CASSPGTGGIGEKLFF.